The T cell receptor beta chain described here comes from a study of shared clonotypes between healthy human individuals. TCRdb's table, derived via immunoSEQ multiplex PCR, lists solely in-frame clones and lacks some. In the table there are 1,400,000 or so clones, approximately 98.5% of which are singletons. The CDR3 contains 14 residues. CDR1 and CDR2 (germline): WNHNN, SYGVQD (reference sequence). V lost 3 bases, J lost 2 bases, and 11 bases lay in between. The receptor comes from a young man in good health. The genes are TRBV10-1 and TRBJ2-7; D remains unclear. The sequenced material came from naive CD4+ T cells sorted from blood. As to subset: CD45RA+ positively selected. CDR3 DNA sequence: TGCGCCAGCAGTGAACTAACAGAACCCTACGAGCAGTACTTC. Translated, it gives CASSELTEPYEQYF.